This T cell receptor (beta chain) was observed in a study of blood T cell repertoires in COVID-19. Study information: T cells, B-cell-depleted T cells, or PBMCs provided the cDNA or gDNA that served as material.

In the authors' methods: Reference gene primers were amplified, and this amplification served to estimate nucleated cell counts. The repertoire was sequenced with immunoSEQ multiplex PCR; TCRdb's copy has only in-frame clones and lacks some. V and J calls and clone size are copied from that table; D and trimming were computed from the DNA. Of some 250,000 clones in the sample, 88% were seen once. CDR1 SGHNT and CDR2 YYREEE come from the germline V gene (reference sequence). The CDR3 runs to 16 residues. Trimming removed 0 bases at V and 5 bases at J, with 17 bases between. The specimen was peripheral blood. The chain recombines TRBV5-4 with TRBJ2-5, with D perhaps TRBD1 (6 bases). The receptor's source is a human donor in a cohort sampled during active COVID-19. CDR3 protein: CASSLALLGAHETQYF. CDR3 DNA sequence: TGTGCCAGCAGCTTGGCTTTGTTGGGGGCGCACGAGACCCAGTACTTC.